In this sample, the clone carrying this TCR beta chain turned up a few times. Antigen specificity is unknown. Each donor's status was that of a healthy bone marrow donor. The sample originates from a study of cytomegalovirus exposure and HLA in healthy donors. Findings and caveats of the study: Owing to their indistinguishability, certain V segments, notably TRBV6-2 and TRBV6-3, were excluded. With DRB1 most and HLA-C fewest, TCR association rates differed between HLA loci in a later analysis. Compared with the roughly 670-donor mean, an Asian-associated ancestry cluster reportedly had fewer N-insertions, according to a later analysis.

Researchers ran the PCR with 60 Vbeta and 13 Jbeta primers. Some clones are missing from TCRdb's copy, which holds only in-frame ones; the method was immunoSEQ multiplex PCR. The table records 130,000 or so clones, 75% to 85% of them present only once. The CDR3 sequence is 14 residues long. V lost 2 bases and J lost 5, with 12 bases in between. The germline gives CDR1 SGHAT, CDR2 FQNNGV. The TCR sequence derives from a woman aged 45-65 years in good health and CMV-seropositive. The sequenced material came from PBMCs. This sequence joins TRBV11-2 and TRBJ1-2; D uncertain. CDR3 DNA: TGTGCCAGCAGCTTACCCCCCCCTCGGTATGGCTACACCTTC. Translation: CASSLPPPRYGYTF. Complete variable domain (other parts from reference TRBV11-2 and TRBJ1-2): EAGVAQSPRYKIIEKRQSVAFWCNPISGHATLYWYQQILGQGPKLLIQFQNNGVVDDSQLPKDRFSAERLKGVDSTLKIQPAKLEDSAVYLCASSLPPPRYGYTFGSGTRLTVV.